This entry features one T cell receptor (beta chain) sequence. The antigen is unknown. Repertoires were generated with immunoSEQ multiplex PCR, while TCRdb's copy carries only in-frame clones and drops some. The sample shows 86,000 or so clones, roughly 95% of them seen only once. Separate from the approximately 720-subject first cohort was the approximately 130-subject validation cohort, to which the donors belonged. The sample comes from a study of cytomegalovirus exposure and HLA in healthy donors. This CDR3 has 15 residues. Trimming cost V 6 bases and J 4 bases; bases outside gene matches: 10. Germline-derived CDR1 and CDR2 are MNHEY and SVGAGI. Findings of the study overall: The tendency of first-cohort TCR clusters to co-occur in the roughly 130 validation repertoires was the finding of a later analysis. Published work reported that the classifier diagnosed cytomegalovirus status with high specificity and sensitivity.

The clonotype originates from a man aged 18-30 years in good health and CMV-seropositive. The sequencing input was PBMCs. The chain employs TRBV6-5 and TRBJ2-7; TRBD1 aligns across 9 bases. The CDR3 reads CASRSGTGTLYEQYF. CDR3 nucleotides: TGTGCCAGCAGATCCGGGACAGGGACACTATACGAGCAGTACTTC.